The next 29 T cell receptor beta chains were all read from a single sample in a study of cytomegalovirus exposure and HLA in healthy donors. PCR employed 60 Vbeta and 13 Jbeta primers. TCRdb's copy holds only in-frame clones and misses some; the assay was immunoSEQ multiplex PCR. This sample has some 130,000 clones; about 80% occur once, and the top ten carry under 3%. The sample was PBMCs. All receptors come from a man younger than 40 in good health and CMV-seronegative.

This clone was found a few times. One end of the junction does not line up with germline, which may come from a read error. The genes are TRBV28 and TRBJ1-5; the D is unclear. Germline values: CDR1 MDHEN, CDR2 SYDVKM. The CDR3 is 14 amino acids. CDR3 coding DNA: TGTGCCAGCAGGAGGTCGGGGAGCAATCAGCCCCAGAATTTT. Its translation is CASRRSGSNQPQNF.

V and J are TRBV4-3 and TRBJ1-5; 8 bases are a match to TRBD1. The germline gives CDR1 LGHNA, CDR2 YSLEER. Unmatched junction bases numbered 8, after V lost 4 bases and J lost 6 bases. The CDR3 is 15 residues long. Written as DNA, the CDR3 is TGCGCCAGCAGCCTCGGACAGGGTGGGGGTCAGCCCCAGCATTTT. Translation gives CASSLGQGGGQPQHF.

The chain couples TRBV13 to TRBJ2-3; a weak D match, TRBD2 (6 bases). CDR1 and CDR2 (germline): PRHDT, FYEKMQ (reference sequence). CDR3 length equals 13 residues. Trimming pared 4 bases from V and 4 bases from J, leaving 9 bases between. CDR3 protein: CASSSGTADTQYF. The DNA for the CDR3 is TGTGCCAGCAGCTCGGGGACTGCAGATACGCAGTATTTT. Filled out from reference TRBV13 and TRBJ2-3, the complete variable domain reads AAGVIQSPRHLIKEKRETATLKCYPIPRHDTVYWYQQGPGQDPQFLISFYEKMQSDKGSIPDRFSAQQFSDYHSELNMSSLELGDSALYFCASSSGTADTQYFGPGTRLTVL.

The chain has TRBV4-1 and TRBJ2-7, with TRBD2 identical over 13 bases. J gave up 6 bases and V 4 bases, and 12 bases lay outside the gene matches. This CDR3 is built from 17 residues. Germline values: CDR1 MGHRA, CDR2 YSYEKL. In nucleotides, the CDR3 is TGCGCCAGCAGCCGAGGGACTAGCGGGGCCCCTGGATGCGAGCAGTACTTC. Its protein is CASSRGTSGAPGCEQYF.

V and J are TRBV6-6 and TRBJ2-3, with D perhaps TRBD2 (7 bases). V gave up 4 bases and J gave up 3 bases, with 17 bases separating them. The germline gives CDR1 MNHNY, CDR2 SVGAGI (reference sequence). The CDR3 loop spans 16 amino acids. CDR3 amino acids: CASSSGKGGGTDTQYF. The CDR3 region has the DNA TGTGCCAGCAGTTCCGGAAAGGGGGGAGGGACAGATACGCAGTATTTT.

The chain couples TRBV11-3 to TRBJ2-2, with D possibly being TRBD2 (6 bases). This CDR3 has 14 amino acids. CDR1 is SGHNT and CDR2 is YENEEA in the germline V gene. V was shortened by 6 bases and J by 5 bases, with 13 bases between the two germline ends. The CDR3 here is CASRPGEVTGELFF. CDR3 DNA: TGTGCCAGCAGGCCGGGGGAGGTAACCGGGGAGCTGTTTTTT.

This clone was detected only once. V is TRBV4-1 and J is TRBJ1-3; a possible D gene is TRBD1 (5 bases). The CDR3 covers 18 residues. The germline V gene encodes CDR1 MGHRA and CDR2 YSYEKL. V lost 4 bases to trimming and J lost 0 bases, with 19 bases between them. The CDR3, as DNA: TGCGCCAGCAGCCTATACAATGTCCAGGGCGTCTCTGGAAACACCATATATTTT. It codes for CASSLYNVQGVSGNTIYF.

The chain joins TRBV11-3 to TRBJ2-7, with 7 bases matching TRBD1. Germline CDR1 and CDR2: SGHNT and YENEEA. The length of the CDR3 is 16 residues. Trimming at V came to 4 bases and at J to 3 bases, leaving 12 bases not matched to a gene. In DNA form, the CDR3 reads TGTGCCAGCAGCTACCGACAGGGCGTTATGGGCTACGAGCAGTACTTC. Its protein is CASSYRQGVMGYEQYF.

This chain joins TRBV4-1 and TRBJ1-1; unclear D gene. Germline V CDR1 and CDR2: MGHRA, YSYEKL. The CDR3 has 15 amino acids. Trimming removed 1 base at V and 0 bases at J, with 9 bases between. In DNA form, the CDR3 reads TGCGCCAGCAGCCAAGTCGGGATCATGAACACTGAAGCTTTCTTT. Its protein product is CASSQVGIMNTEAFF.

The sample holds a few counts of this clone. The CDR3 spells CASSALEGWNTEAFF. CDR3 nucleotide sequence: TGTGCCAGCAGCGCGCTGGAGGGGTGGAACACTGAAGCTTTCTTT. J is TRBJ1-1 and V is TRBV9, with a tentative D call TRBD1 (5 bases). From germline, CDR1 is SGDLS and CDR2 YYNGEE. This CDR3 comprises 15 residues. Trimming stripped 3 bases from V and 1 base from J, with 13 bases between.

J is TRBJ2-7 and V is TRBV6-5; D is possibly TRBD2 (5 bases). Per germline, CDR1 MNHEY and CDR2 SVGAGI. The CDR3 has 14 residues. The V and J ends lost 1 base and 7 bases respectively, with 14 bases between them. DNA for the CDR3: TGTGCCAGCAGTTACTTCGGGCAGACGGGAGAGCAGTACTTC. Translation gives CASSYFGQTGEQYF.

The rearrangement uses TRBV5-1 and TRBJ2-1; D call uncertain. CDR3 length: 15 residues. The V and J ends lost 7 bases and 0 bases respectively, with 14 bases between them. Germline assignment: CDR1 SGHRS and CDR2 YFSETQ. CDR3 sequence: CASRASLLSYNEQFF. The CDR3 bases are TGCGCCAGCCGAGCGAGTCTTCTCTCCTACAATGAGCAGTTCTTC. The entire variable domain, with the rest obtained from reference TRBV5-1 and TRBJ2-1, is as follows: KAGVTQTPRYLIKTRGQQVTLSCSPISGHRSVSWYQQTPGQGLQFLFEYFSETQRNKGNFPGRFSGRQFSNSRSEMNVSTLELGDSALYLCASRASLLSYNEQFFGPGTRLTVL.

The chain couples TRBV28 to TRBJ1-1; 7 bases fit TRBD1. The CDR3 length is 17 residues. The V and J ends lost 6 bases and 0 bases, in that order; junction bases with no gene match: 13. CDR1 and CDR2 (germline): MDHEN, SYDVKM. CDR3 sequence reads: CASSDRVIRGMNTEAFF. The CDR3 coding sequence is TGTGCCAGCAGCGACAGGGTGATTAGGGGGATGAACACTGAAGCTTTCTTT.

The rearrangement uses TRBV2 and TRBJ1-6; no clear D. The CDR3 contains 14 residues. V was shortened by 3 bases and J by 11 bases, with 14 bases between the two germline ends. In germline, CDR1 is SNHLY, CDR2 FYNNEI. Here the CDR3 reads CASSESLGSPPLHF. CDR3 sequence (DNA): TGTGCCAGCAGTGAGTCGTTGGGGAGCCCACCCCTCCACTTT.

V usage is TRBV6-6 and J usage is TRBJ2-7; 7 bases fit TRBD2. Germline CDR1 reads MNHNY; CDR2 reads SVGAGI (reference sequence). The CDR3 has 13 residues. With V trimmed by 2 bases and J by 6 bases, 4 bases remained unmatched. The CDR3 sequence is CASSYRLASEQYF. The CDR3 DNA reads as TGTGCCAGCAGTTACAGACTAGCTTCCGAGCAGTACTTC.

This clone was observed once. The V and J genes are TRBV15 and TRBJ2-3; D uncertain. Per germline, CDR1 LNHNV and CDR2 YYDKDF (reference sequence). The CDR3 runs to 13 residues. The germline V and J ends were trimmed by 8 bases and 6 bases, with 15 bases remaining between them. This chain's CDR3 is CATGELPADTQYF. The CDR3, as DNA: TGTGCCACCGGTGAACTCCCTGCGGATACGCAGTATTTT.

The chain has TRBV21-1 and TRBJ1-4; TRBD1 reflects the table's D call only, with no check against the DNA. TRBV21-1 is shown as a pseudogene. CDR3 length equals 16 residues. In DNA, the CDR3 is TGTGCCAGCAGCGGGAGCTGGGACAGGTCGAATGAAAAACTGTTTTTT. Translation: CASSGSWDRSNEKLFF.

The J gene is TRBJ1-1, the V gene TRBV19; unclear D gene. Trimming removed 1 base at V and 5 bases at J, with 14 bases between. This CDR3 is built from 15 residues. CDR1 LNHDA and CDR2 SQIVND come from the germline V gene (reference sequence). The CDR3 bases are TGTGCCAGTAGTATAGTGCAGGCGCTATGGACTGAAGCTTTCTTT. The encoded protein is CASSIVQALWTEAFF.

V is TRBV27 and J is TRBJ1-1, with a tentative D call TRBD1 (6 bases). Germline-derived CDR1 and CDR2 are MNHEY and SMNVEV (reference sequence). The CDR3 extends over 14 amino acids. Trimming removed 8 bases at V and 11 bases at J, with 24 bases between. CDR3 residues: CASGNRDFRHGAFF. CDR3 sequence (DNA): TGTGCCAGCGGGAACAGGGATTTTAGACATGGGGCTTTCTTT.

Remarks on this clone: One end of the junction fails to match germline, which may point to a read error. CDR3 loop: CASGQEGNQPQNF. CDR3 nucleotide sequence: TGTGCCAGCGGGCAGGAGGGCAATCAGCCCCAGAATTTT. V is TRBV6-6 and J is TRBJ1-5; D is ambiguous. There are 13 residues in the CDR3. Germline assignment: CDR1 MNHNY and CDR2 SVGAGI (reference sequence).

The chain uses TRBV5-6 and TRBJ2-1, with 13 bases fitting TRBD2. The CDR3 is 16 residues long. Germline-derived CDR1 and CDR2 are SGHDT and YYEEEE. Trimming cost V 1 base and J 7 bases; bases outside gene matches: 5. The CDR3 coding sequence is TGTGCCAGCAGCTTGAAGACGACTAGCGGGAGGAATGAGCAGTTCTTC. Translation gives CASSLKTTSGRNEQFF. Full variable domain (outside the CDR3, taken from reference TRBV5-6 and TRBJ2-1): DAGVTQSPTHLIKTRGQQVTLRCSPKSGHDTVSWYQQALGQGPQFIFQYYEEEERQRGNFPDRFSGHQFPNYSSELNVNALLLGDSALYLCASSLKTTSGRNEQFFGPGTRLTVL.

Concerning this clone itself: One end of the junction is discordant with germline, which a read error may explain. The V call is TRBV7-7, the J call TRBJ2-2; 10 bases are shared with TRBD2. The CDR3 consists of 15 residues. The V gene's germline CDR1 is SSHAT and CDR2 FNYEAQ (reference sequence). The CDR3 nucleotides are TGTGCTAGCAGCCTAGCGGGAGTATTCACCGGGGAGCTGTTTTTT. Its protein is CASSLAGVFTGELFF.

The chain links TRBV15 to TRBJ2-5; perhaps TRBD1 as D (5 bases). Per germline, CDR1 LNHNV and CDR2 YYDKDF (reference sequence). Trimming removed 3 bases from V and 1 base from J, with 9 bases in between. CDR3 size: 14 residues. The CDR3 coding sequence is TGTGCCACCAGCAGGGACATTTTCCAAGAGACCCAGTACTTC. Amino acid sequence: CATSRDIFQETQYF.

The chain carries TRBV7-9 and TRBJ2-3; 9 nucleotides agree with TRBD2. Germline V CDR1 and CDR2: SEHNR, FQNEAQ (reference sequence). The V segment lost 4 bases and the J segment 6 bases; nucleotides outside the gene matches: 11. CDR3 length: 16 residues. The DNA for the CDR3 is TGTGCCAGCAGCTCCTTAGCGGGAGTGGCTCGGGATACGCAGTATTTT. Its protein is CASSSLAGVARDTQYF.

The rearrangement uses TRBV6-5 and TRBJ2-7; TRBD2 agrees at 15 bases. The CDR3 extends over 16 amino acids. The V segment lost 4 bases and the J segment 0 bases; nucleotides outside the gene matches: 1. The germline CDR1 and CDR2 sequences are MNHEY and SVGAGI. The CDR3 region is CASSSGLAGGSYEQYF. The CDR3 DNA reads as TGTGCCAGCAGTTCGGGACTAGCGGGAGGCTCCTACGAGCAGTACTTC.

This clone was seen just once. This chain links TRBV19 with TRBJ2-7, with 9 bases identical to TRBD1. CDR3 length equals 15 residues. V shed 4 bases and J 1 base; nucleotides not matched to a gene: 5. Germline CDR1 and CDR2: LNHDA and SQIVND (reference sequence). CDR3 bases: TGTGCCAGTAGTAAGGGACAGGGTTTTTCCTACGAGCAGTACTTC. Translated, it gives CASSKGQGFSYEQYF.

The rearrangement links TRBV9 to TRBJ2-7; 11 bases match TRBD2. The germline V gene has CDR1 SGDLS and CDR2 YYNGEE. This CDR3 region has 14 residues. Trimming removed 3 bases from V and 4 bases from J; junction bases left unmatched: 3. CDR3 sequence: CASSAGTSGYEQYF. Here the CDR3 DNA reads TGTGCCAGCAGCGCCGGGACTAGCGGATACGAGCAGTACTTC.

This chain connects TRBV30 to TRBJ2-1; no clear D. The CDR3 loop spans 14 amino acids. Germline-derived CDR1 and CDR2 are GTSNPN and SVGIG (reference sequence). V shed 0 bases and J shed 6 bases, with 12 bases lying between them. CDR3: CAWSVLGSLNEQFF. CDR3 bases: TGTGCCTGGAGTGTACTGGGCAGCCTCAATGAGCAGTTCTTC.

The gene calls are TRBV7-2 and TRBJ2-1; 8 bases map to TRBD2. Losses at the gene ends were 0 bases for V and 8 bases for J; bases not matched to a gene: 12. This CDR3 contains 17 residues. The germline V gene has CDR1 SGHTA and CDR2 FQGNSA. DNA of the CDR3: TGTGCCAGCAGCTTAGCCCCCCGACTAGCGTCCCCCGATGAGCAGTTCTTC. It yields the protein CASSLAPRLASPDEQFF.